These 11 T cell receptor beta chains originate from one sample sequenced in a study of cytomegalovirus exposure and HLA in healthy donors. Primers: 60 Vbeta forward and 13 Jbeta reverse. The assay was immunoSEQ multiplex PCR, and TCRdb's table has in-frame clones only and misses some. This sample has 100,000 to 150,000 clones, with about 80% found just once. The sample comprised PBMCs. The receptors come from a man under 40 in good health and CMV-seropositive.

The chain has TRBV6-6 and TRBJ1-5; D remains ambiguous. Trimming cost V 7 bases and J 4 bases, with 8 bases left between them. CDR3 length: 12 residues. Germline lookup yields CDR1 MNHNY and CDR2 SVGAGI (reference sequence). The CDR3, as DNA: TGTGCCAGCAAAAATCTTAATCAGCCCCAGCATTTT. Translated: CASKNLNQPQHF.

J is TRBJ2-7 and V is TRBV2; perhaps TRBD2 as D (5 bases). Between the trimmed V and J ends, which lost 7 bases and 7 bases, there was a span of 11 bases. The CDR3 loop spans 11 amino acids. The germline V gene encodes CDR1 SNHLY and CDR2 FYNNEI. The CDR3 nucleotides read TGTGCCAGCACACCCGGGGTGGAGCAGTACTTC. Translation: CASTPGVEQYF.

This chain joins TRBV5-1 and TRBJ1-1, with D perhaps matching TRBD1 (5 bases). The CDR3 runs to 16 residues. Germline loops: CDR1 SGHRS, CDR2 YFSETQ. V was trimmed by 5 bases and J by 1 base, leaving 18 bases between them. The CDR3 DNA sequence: TGCGCCAGCAGTCTGGGCGGGGGGAGGTGGAACACTGAAGCTTTCTTT. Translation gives CASSLGGGRWNTEAFF.

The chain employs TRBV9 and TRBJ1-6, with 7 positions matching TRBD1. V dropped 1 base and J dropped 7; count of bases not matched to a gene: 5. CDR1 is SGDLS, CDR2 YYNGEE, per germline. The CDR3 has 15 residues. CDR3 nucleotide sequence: TGTGCCAGCAGCGTATTTGGACAGGCGAATTCACCCCTCCACTTT. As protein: CASSVFGQANSPLHF.

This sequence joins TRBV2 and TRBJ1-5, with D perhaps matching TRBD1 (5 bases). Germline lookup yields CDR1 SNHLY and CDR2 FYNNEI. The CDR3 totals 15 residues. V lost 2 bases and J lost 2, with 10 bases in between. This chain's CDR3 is CASSESGAGNQPQHF. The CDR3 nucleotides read TGTGCCAGCAGTGAAAGCGGGGCGGGCAATCAGCCCCAGCATTTT.

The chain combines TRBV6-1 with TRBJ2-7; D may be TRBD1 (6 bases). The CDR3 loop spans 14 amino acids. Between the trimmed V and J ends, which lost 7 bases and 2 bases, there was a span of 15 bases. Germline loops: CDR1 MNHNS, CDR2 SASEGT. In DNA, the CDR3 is TGTGCCAGCACCCAAGGGGGAGTAGCCTACGAGCAGTACTTC. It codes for CASTQGGVAYEQYF.

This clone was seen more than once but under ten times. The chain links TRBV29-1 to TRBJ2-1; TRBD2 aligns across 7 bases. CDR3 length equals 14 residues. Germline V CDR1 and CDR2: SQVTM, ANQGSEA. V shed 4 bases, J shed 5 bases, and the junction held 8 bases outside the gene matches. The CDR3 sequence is CSVGGTMTNNEQFF. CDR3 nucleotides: TGCAGCGTTGGTGGGACTATGACCAACAATGAGCAGTTCTTC.

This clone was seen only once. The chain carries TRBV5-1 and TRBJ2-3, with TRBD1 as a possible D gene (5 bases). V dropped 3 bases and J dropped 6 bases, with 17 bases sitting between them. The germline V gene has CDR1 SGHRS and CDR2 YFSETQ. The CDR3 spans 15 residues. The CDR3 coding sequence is TGCGCCAGCAGCTCGCTTACTGGGCAGGGTGATACGCAGTATTTT. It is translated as CASSSLTGQGDTQYF.

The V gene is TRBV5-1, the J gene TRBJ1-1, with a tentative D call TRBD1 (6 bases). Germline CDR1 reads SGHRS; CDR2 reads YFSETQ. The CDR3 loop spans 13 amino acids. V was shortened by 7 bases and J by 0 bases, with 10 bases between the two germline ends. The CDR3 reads CASGTGMNTEAFF. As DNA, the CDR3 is TGCGCCAGCGGAACAGGGATGAACACTGAAGCTTTCTTT. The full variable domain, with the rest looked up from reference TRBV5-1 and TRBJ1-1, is KAGVTQTPRYLIKTRGQQVTLSCSPISGHRSVSWYQQTPGQGLQFLFEYFSETQRNKGNFPGRFSGRQFSNSRSEMNVSTLELGDSALYLCASGTGMNTEAFFGQGTRLTVV.

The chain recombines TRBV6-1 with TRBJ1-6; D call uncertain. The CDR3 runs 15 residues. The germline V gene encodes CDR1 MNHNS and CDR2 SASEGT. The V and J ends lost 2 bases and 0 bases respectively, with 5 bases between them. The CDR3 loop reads CASSEPYSYNSPLHF. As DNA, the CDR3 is TGTGCCAGCAGTGAACCGTACTCCTATAATTCACCCCTCCACTTT.

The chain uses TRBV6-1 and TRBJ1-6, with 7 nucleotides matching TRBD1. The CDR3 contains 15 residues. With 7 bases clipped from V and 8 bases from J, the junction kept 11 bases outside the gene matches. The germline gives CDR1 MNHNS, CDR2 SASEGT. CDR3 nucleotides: TGTGCCAGCACCCAAGGGGGCAGGGCATATTCACCCCTCCACTTT. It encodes CASTQGGRAYSPLHF.